Below are 8 T cell receptor beta chains sequenced from a single sample in a study of T cell clonality in common variable immunodeficiency. Method: immunoSEQ multiplex PCR; TCRdb's copy keeps in-frame clones and lacks some. The table lists about 81,000 clones, with no singletons. The material sequenced was peripheral blood mononuclear cells. The receptors originated from a person aged 18 to 75 in good health.

This clone was counted many times. With the read ending 3 residues before the CDR3 end, the germline J gene is used to fill in that end. The chain recombines TRBV7-2 with TRBJ2-7; D possibly corresponds to TRBD2 (6 bases). V dropped 2 bases and J dropped 4 bases, with 12 bases sitting between them. Germline-derived CDR1 and CDR2 are SGHTA and FQGNSA. The CDR3 consists of 14 residues. The CDR3: CASSLRRGLYEQYF. The CDR3 bases that were read are TGTGCCAGCAGCTTAAGGCGGGGACTGTACGAG.

In this sample, this clone turned up many times. An end of the junction differs from the germline gene, which may be a read error. Partial CDR3 DNA: TGCGCCAGCAGCCAAGACGCAGGGGCGGACACCGGGGAG. It translates to CASSQDAGADTGE. The CDR3 reads in full as CASSQDAGADTGELFF. This chain links TRBV4-2 with TRBJ2-2; tentative D call: TRBD1 (6 bases). The read ends 3 residues early relative to the CDR3; the germline J gene fills the gap. This CDR3 is 16 amino acids long. Germline V gene data show CDR1 as LGHNA and CDR2 as YNFKEQ.

This clone was recorded a few times. Coverage ceases 3 residues before the CDR3 finishes, and the germline J gene fills in the end. The genes are TRBV11-3 and TRBJ2-1, with 14 bases lining up with TRBD2. CDR1 is SGHNT and CDR2 is YENEEA in the germline V gene. The V gene end was trimmed by 3 bases and the J gene end by 7 bases; junction bases not matched to a gene: 2. This CDR3 comprises 15 residues. Incomplete CDR3 DNA: TGTGCCAGCAGCTTGGGACTAGCGGGAGTAAATGAG. Amino acid sequence: CASSLGLAGVNE. The whole CDR3 is CASSLGLAGVNEQFF.

This clone was observed many times. The read terminates 3 residues before the CDR3 end, so the remaining end is supplied by the germline J gene. J is TRBJ1-6 and V is TRBV7-3; no firm D call. The CDR3 has 14 residues. Germline-derived CDR1 and CDR2 are SGHTA and FQGTGA. Trimming removed 2 bases at V and 8 bases at J, with 10 bases between. Incomplete CDR3 DNA: TGTGCCAGCAGCTTAGGTCACGGGGATTCACCC. Translated, it gives CASSLGHGDSP. The entire CDR3 protein is CASSLGHGDSPLHF.

This clone appeared many times. The sequenced part of the CDR3 DNA is TGTGCCAGCAAACCCCCGGGAGATACG. It translates to CASKPPGDT. The CDR3, in full, reads CASKPPGDTQYF. This chain uses TRBV2 with TRBJ2-3; no reliable D call. The read ends 3 residues before the CDR3 terminus; that terminus is restored from the germline J gene. Germline V lookup: CDR1 SNHLY, CDR2 FYNNEI. Trimming took off 7 bases at V and 5 bases at J, with 10 bases between the two ends. There are 12 residues in the CDR3.

This clone was recorded many times. The read is 3 residues too short to cover the CDR3 end, so that end is filled in from the germline J gene. The J gene is TRBJ1-5, the V gene TRBV2, with D maybe TRBD1 (5 bases). Per the germline V gene, CDR1 is SNHLY and CDR2 is FYNNEI. The CDR3 is 14 residues long. V was trimmed by 8 bases and J by 0 bases, leaving 11 bases between them. The CDR3 DNA, read in part, is TGTGCCAGCGATGGGGCGTATAGCAATCAGCCC. Translation gives CASDGAYSNQP. The entire CDR3 sequence reads CASDGAYSNQPQHF.

This clone was seen at least ten times. The CDR3 end lies 3 residues beyond the end of the read and is filled in from the germline J gene. V gene TRBV5-1 combines with J gene TRBJ2-1; D perhaps matches TRBD1 (6 bases). Trimming removed 2 bases at V and 5 bases at J, with 8 bases between. CDR3 length: 13 residues. The V gene's germline CDR1 is SGHRS and CDR2 YFSETQ. CDR3 bases read: TGCGCCAGCAGCTTTCCAGGGGACAATGAG. Its protein is CASSFPGDNE. The whole CDR3 sequence reads CASSFPGDNEQFF.

This clone was counted ten times or more. The read gets to within 3 residues of the CDR3 end, and the germline J gene fills in the rest. V gene TRBV6-2 or TRBV6-3 combines with J gene TRBJ2-7; 10 nucleotides agree with TRBD2. The V gene end was trimmed by 8 bases and the J gene end by 1 base; junction bases not matched to a gene: 14. The germline CDR1 and CDR2 sequences are MNHEY and SVGEGT. CDR3 length equals 17 residues. CDR3: CASGSDDPSGSSYEQYF. Incomplete CDR3 DNA: TGTGCCAGCGGATCCGACGACCCTAGCGGGAGTTCCTACGAG.